This T cell receptor (beta chain) was recovered during a study of blood T cell repertoires in COVID-19. Turning to the study itself: The United States, Italy and Spain were the sources of the acute and convalescent COVID-19 samples. Sources were T cells, B-cell-depleted T cells, or PBMCs; the material itself was cDNA or gDNA.

Between the trimmed V and J ends, which lost 1 base and 10 bases, there was a span of 14 bases. In germline, CDR1 is SGHTA, CDR2 FQGNSA. The CDR3 contains 15 residues. Original data processing: Reference gene primers were amplified, and this amplification served to estimate nucleated cell counts. Repertoires were generated with immunoSEQ multiplex PCR, while TCRdb's copy carries only in-frame clones and drops some. V, J and clone size reflect that table, while D and trimming were determined from the DNA. This table has a few hundred thousand clones, more than 75% appearing once. V and J are TRBV7-2 and TRBJ1-6; D remains ambiguous. Material: peripheral blood. The sequence came from a man at least 80 years old with acute or convalescent COVID-19. In DNA form, the CDR3 reads TGTGCCAGCAGCTTAGTCGGCAGTCCTAGGTCACCCCTCCACTTT. Translating gives CASSLVGSPRSPLHF.